This is a list of T cell receptor beta chains from one sample in a study of blood T cells in healthy people across ages. TCRdb re-derived calls from the 5' RACE reads in MiXCR, one entry per CDR3 protein. The table has about 620,000 distinct CDR3 sequences, around a fifth seen once. The sample comprised blood. All receptors derive from a man in his 70s in good health. Each CDR3 is given without its conserved first and last residue.

V gene,J gene,CDR3 protein
TRBV5-1,-,ASSLAGGGDYEQY
TRBV4-1,TRBJ2-2,ASSHPGTSLLGTGELF
TRBV27,TRBJ2-1,ASSFSSGSVDEQF
TRBV7-8,TRBJ2-3,ASSLALVLATDTQY
TRBV5-1,TRBJ2-1,ASSLTAGSYNEQF
TRBV6-2/TRBV6-3,TRBJ2-2,ASTEEGAAFGVGELF
TRBV5-1,TRBJ1-1,ASGTGPEAF
TRBV7-3,-,ASSLGTGTGVSYEQY
TRBV28,TRBJ2-4,ASTSHPSRALKNIQY
TRBV7-2,TRBJ2-7,ASSSLGQGYREVPYEQY
TRBV7-2,TRBJ2-5,ASSSFSGRETQY
TRBV27,TRBJ1-4,ASSLVGGFEKLF
TRBV28,TRBJ1-5,ASSLFGTGPQPQH
TRBV5-1,TRBJ2-1,ASSLLGQGSSNEQF
TRBV20-1,TRBJ1-4,SAQQGGDEKPF
TRBV29-1,TRBJ2-5,SGGQGGGEQY
TRBV7-2,TRBJ2-2,ASSHKRGTNTGELF
TRBV15,TRBJ2-2,ATSREGSSVYTGELF
TRBV20-1,TRBJ2-7,SAAPSGRVYEQY
TRBV20-1,-,SARGQTSGSHNEQF
TRBV5-5,TRBJ2-1,ASRHPGLRGGDEQF
TRBV6-2/TRBV6-3,TRBJ2-1,ASSYRGPRSNEQF
TRBV29-1,TRBJ2-4,SVEDWENIQY
TRBV5-1,-,ASSQLAGGDEQF
TRBV4-3,TRBJ2-5,ASSQDALAGGETQY
TRBV20-1,TRBJ2-3,SASPANTDTQY
TRBV2,TRBJ2-3,ATATGRPNADTQY
TRBV4-3,TRBJ2-5,ASSQGQGSETQY
TRBV5-1,TRBJ2-5,ASSPGLGGETQY
TRBV9,TRBJ1-5,ASSVGSGGDQPQH
TRBV3-1,TRBJ1-4,ASSREGQGPTNEKLF
TRBV20-1,TRBJ2-1,SAGPGTSSYNEQF
TRBV7-8,TRBJ1-2,ASSSRTGGLGAGYT
TRBV7-9,TRBJ2-7,ASSSSYTYEQY
TRBV6-2/TRBV6-3,TRBJ2-5,ASSYTQGQETQY
TRBV5-1,TRBJ2-4,ASSLLGLKNIQY
TRBV2,TRBJ2-4,ASSQGSPAKNIQY
TRBV6-1,TRBJ1-5,ASSEQDSSNQPQH
TRBV9,TRBJ2-2,ASSVSGGSTGELF
TRBV20-1,TRBJ2-7,SATKSSYEQY